This section outlines one T cell receptor (beta chain) sequence together with its context. This clonotype was seen at least ten times. What this receptor recognizes is not known. Qualities for individual bases were not recorded, and no much larger clone is one base off. The CDR3 sequence holds 13 residues, the cysteine and phenylalanine included. Only CDR3 DNA remains: 39 bases, in frame from the first base. The germline V gene gives CDR1 as SGHDT and CDR2 as YYEEEE. V is cut by 5 bases and J by 2 bases, and the space between the germline ends is 10 bases. This sample was taken from a study of response to subunit inactivated influenza vaccine (dated by TCRdb to the late 2010s). In the study overall: Deep quantitative T cell receptor repertoire profiling was used in the study to track responses to a trivalent subunit inactivated influenza vaccine.

General conclusions and limits of the study: The authors proposed that each seasonal influenza vaccination may bring in only a limited number of new T cells.

Libraries were made using RT-PCR. Sequenced using an Illumina HiSeq 2500. TCRdb trimmed public reads at Q25 via fastp, called clones via MiXCR and kept in-frame beta chains. Every entry covers one CDR3 protein and lists the most common genes and DNA from its rows. The sample table records under 850,000 distinct CDR3 sequences; approximately 17% of these occur just once. Approximately 11% of the sample lies in the top ten. This TCR was recovered from a man in his fifties who received an inactivated influenza vaccine. Donor details come from another sample of the same person, matched by shared clones. This sequence uses TRBV5-6 and TRBJ2-5, with no reliable assignment of the D segment. This specimen consisted of PBMCs from blood, obtained 4 to 6 days after vaccination. CDR3 sequence: CASSIVSQETQYF. The nucleotides read TGTGCCAGCAGTATCGTCAGTCAAGAGACCCAGTACTTC. The variable domain in full, with residues beyond the CDR3 obtained from the reference TRBV5-6 and TRBJ2-5 genes, is DAGVTQSPTHLIKTRGQQVTLRCSPKSGHDTVSWYQQALGQGPQFIFQYYEEEERQRGNFPDRFSGHQFPNYSSELNVNALLLGDSALYLCASSIVSQETQYFGPGTRLLVL.